This TCR beta chain was captured by sequencing in a study of blood T cell repertoires in COVID-19. About the research overall: Acute and convalescent COVID-19 specimens originated in the United States, Italy and Spain. From T cells, B-cell-depleted T cells, or PBMCs came the material, which was cDNA or gDNA.

Donors were grouped by their self-reported clinical history. For recovered donors of Cohort 3, there were two negative PCRs, clearance, or symptom resolution. Libraries were prepared by immunoSEQ multiplex PCR; TCRdb keeps only in-frame clonotypes and omits some of them. The sample contains roughly 250,000 clones, over 80% of which appear only once. CDR3 length: 14 residues. The germline CDR1 and CDR2 sequences are LGHNA and YSLEER. V was cut by 0 bases and J by 4 bases, with 7 bases left in between. This TCR came from a young woman who had recovered from COVID-19. V and J are TRBV4-3 and TRBJ2-1, with D hard to call. Sequencing was done on a sample of PBMCs or T cells enriched from blood (not recorded which). The CDR3: CASSQDDTYNEQFF. CDR3 DNA sequence: TGCGCCAGCAGCCAAGACGACACATACAATGAGCAGTTCTTC.